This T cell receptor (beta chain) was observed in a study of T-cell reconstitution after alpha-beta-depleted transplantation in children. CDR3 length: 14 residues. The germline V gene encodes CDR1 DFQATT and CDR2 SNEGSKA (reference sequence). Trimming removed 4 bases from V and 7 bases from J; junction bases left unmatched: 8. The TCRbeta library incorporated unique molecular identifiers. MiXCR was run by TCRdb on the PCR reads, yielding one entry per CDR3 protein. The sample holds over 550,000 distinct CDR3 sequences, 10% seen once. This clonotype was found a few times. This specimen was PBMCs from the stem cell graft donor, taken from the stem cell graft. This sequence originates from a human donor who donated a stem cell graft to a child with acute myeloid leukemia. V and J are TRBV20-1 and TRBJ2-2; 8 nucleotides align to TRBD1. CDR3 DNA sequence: TGCAGTGCTACAGGGGGCGCGGTTATCGGGGAGCTGTTTTTT. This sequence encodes CSATGGAVIGELFF.